This TCR beta chain derives from a study of blood T cell repertoires in COVID-19 (dated by TCRdb to between 2020 and 2021). With regard to the full study: Samples from collaborators originated in the United States, Italy and Spain and spanned both the acute and convalescent phases of COVID-19. The repertoires were released in a freely available public database meant as a resource for research on the immune response to SARS-CoV-2. The samples were drawn from the first 160 participants of the ongoing ImmuneRACE study and from 1,254 subjects provided by 6 global collaborators. Where available, HLA class I and class II types were obtained from metadata supplied by the sample provider rather than from assay-based typing. Sample metadata almost always included a de-identified subject ID, COVID-19 status, age in years and sex. Subjects who had been exposed to COVID-19, were actively infected with it, or had recovered from it provided the deeply sampled blood TCRbeta repertoires that made up the dataset. The prospective study material was composed of cDNA or gDNA derived from T cells, B-cell-depleted T cells, or PBMCs.

Each collaborating institution followed its own protocols to collect whole blood in K2EDTA tubes. Collaborator samples were shipped for TCRbeta analysis as frozen whole blood, isolated PBMCs, or DNA extracted from either sample type. TCRbeta CDR3 regions were amplified from genomic DNA using the immunoSEQ Assay, a bias-controlled multiplex PCR. The authors' pipeline ran thus. The number of nucleated cells in each sample was estimated from the amplification of reference gene primers within the assay. Sequence reads were collapsed and filtered to measure the absolute abundance of every unique TCRbeta CDR3 rearrangement. Productive Simpson clonality was computed per sample as the square root of Simpson's diversity index over productive rearrangements. What TCRdb holds here is the immuneACCESS table cut down to in-frame rearrangements. Part of the clones is not present; checked against another copy, under half of the missing clones reflect an unresolved V gene, and the others are unexplained. V, J and clone size were drawn from that table, and D and trimming were deduced from the DNA. In this sample the table shows roughly 70,000 clones, roughly four fifths of which occur a single time. Jointly, the top ten make up 25% to 30% of the sample.

Via the germline V gene, CDR1 is MGHRA and CDR2 YSYEKL. V sheds 1 base and J sheds 0 bases, leaving 12 bases between their ends. The CDR3 numbers 16 residues from cysteine through phenylalanine. CDR3 DNA is the only sequence kept; it has 48 bases, read in frame from the first base. Turning to this clone: Its target antigen remains unknown. No qualities accompany the bases; no much larger clone lies one base away.

General study outcomes and caveats: The amount of clinical and demographic metadata varied by source and participant and was provided uncurated.

This receptor was taken from a human donor in a cohort sampled during active COVID-19. The chain employs TRBV4-1 and TRBJ1-1; a confident D gene designation cannot be given. The sample was peripheral blood. In nucleotide form, the sequence is TGCGCCAGCAGCCAAGGGGAGGGCCCCATGAACACTGAAGCTTTCTTT. This codes for CASSQGEGPMNTEAFF.